This entry lists 4 T cell receptor beta chains sequenced from one sample in a study of spatial heterogeneity in lung cancer (dated 2019 in TCRdb). Library preparation employed 5' RACE. The instrument was a NextSeq 500. TCRdb reanalyzed the raw reads on its own, using fastp at Q25 for trimming and MiXCR for clone calling, and kept in-frame beta chains. Identical CDR3 proteins give one entry, which carries the most common genes and DNA. The sample data list roughly 7,000 distinct CDR3 sequences, and 7% of these were observed just once. The top ten clonotypes cover around 77% of the sample. According to the study, the label for this sample's time point signals: sample taken at primary tumor resection. Without any cell sorting, TCR sequencing was performed on whole RNA extracted either from tumor and nontumor lung tissue or from cryopreserved PBMC samples. This specimen consisted of PBMCs, obtained at surgery. Source of these receptors: a male donor with early-stage non-small cell lung cancer.

The sample holds many counts of this clonotype. In a library made to pick up alpha chains, this beta chain is a stray read with a size that means little. This chain uses TRBV28 with TRBJ2-7; D is ambiguous. The germline V gene has CDR1 MDHEN and CDR2 SYDVKM. CDR3 size: 13 residues. V lost 6 bases and J lost 2, with 11 bases in between. The DNA of the CDR3 is TGTGCCAGCAGCCAGTCACAAACCTACGAGCAGTACTTC. Translated: CASSQSQTYEQYF.

In its sample, this clonotype was seen many times. Being off target in a library aimed at alpha chains, this beta chain has a size of little meaning. The chain employs TRBV14 and TRBJ1-4; D gene ambiguous. Germline V gene sequence: CDR1 SGHDN, CDR2 FVKESK. The CDR3 runs 13 residues. V gave up 1 base and J gave up 8 bases, with 8 bases separating them. The CDR3 loop is CASSQGWREKLFF. The CDR3 DNA follows: TGTGCCAGCAGCCAAGGGTGGCGGGAAAAACTGTTTTTT. Full variable domain (rest looked up from reference TRBV14 and TRBJ1-4): EAGVTQFPSHSVIEKGQTVTLRCDPISGHDNLYWYRRVMGKEIKFLLHFVKESKQDESGMPNNRFLAERTGGTYSTLKVQPAELEDSGVYFCASSQGWREKLFFGSGTQLSVL.

Points on this clonotype: This beta chain appears as a stray read in a library generated for alpha chains; its size is not informative. The V gene is TRBV7-9, the J gene TRBJ1-1, with 7 bases aligning to TRBD1. Germline V gives CDR1 SEHNR, CDR2 FQNEAQ (reference sequence). V lost 2 bases, J lost 6 bases, and 0 bases stayed unmatched. The CDR3 has 12 amino acids. CDR3 loop: CASSLQGAEAFF. The CDR3 DNA reads as TGTGCCAGCAGCTTACAGGGGGCTGAAGCTTTCTTT.

Comment on this clonotype: In a library made to pick up alpha chains, this beta chain is a stray read with a size that means little. V gene TRBV28 combines with J gene TRBJ2-3; 9 positions agree with TRBD2. From germline, CDR1 is MDHEN and CDR2 SYDVKM. The length of the CDR3 is 14 residues. With 9 bases clipped from V and 5 bases from J, the junction kept 9 bases outside the gene matches. The CDR3 loop reads CARGLAGLRDTQYF. The CDR3 DNA reads TGTGCCAGGGGTCTAGCGGGACTTAGAGATACGCAGTATTTT.